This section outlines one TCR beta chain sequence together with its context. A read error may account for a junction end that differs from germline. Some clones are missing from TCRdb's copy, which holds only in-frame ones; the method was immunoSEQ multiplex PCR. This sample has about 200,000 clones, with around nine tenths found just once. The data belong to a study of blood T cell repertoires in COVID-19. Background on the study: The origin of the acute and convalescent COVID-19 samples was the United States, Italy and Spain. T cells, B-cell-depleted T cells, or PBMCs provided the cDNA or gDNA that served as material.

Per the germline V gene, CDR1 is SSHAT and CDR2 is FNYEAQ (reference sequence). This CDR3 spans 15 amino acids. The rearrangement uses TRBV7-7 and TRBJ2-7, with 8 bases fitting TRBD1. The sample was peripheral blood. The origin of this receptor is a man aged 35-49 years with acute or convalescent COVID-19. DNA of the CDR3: TGTGCTAGCAGCTTAGAGACAGGGGCCTCCTACGAGCAGTACTTC. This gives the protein CASSLETGASYEQYF. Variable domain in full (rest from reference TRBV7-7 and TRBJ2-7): GAGVSQSPRYKVTKRGQDVTLRCDPISSHATLYWYQQALGQGPEFLTYFNYEAQPDKSGLPSDRFSAERPEGSISTLTIQRTEQRDSAMYRCASSLETGASYEQYFGPGTRLTVT.